This T cell receptor beta chain was documented in a study of vaccination effects on CD4 cells after COVID-19. About the study: The vaccine given was either BNT162b2 or mRNA-1273, in two doses.

Profiled with immunoSEQ multiplex PCR; TCRdb holds only in-frame clones, not every one. In the table there are under 40,000 clones, 70% to 80% of which are singletons. Notes on the study in general: Sampling in the study covered few convalescent patients and included no early post-infection timepoints. Long after vaccination, the clones induced by infection and by vaccine shrank markedly in size.

The culture ran for around ten days before CD4+ T cells were isolated. Nucleocapsid antibodies stayed negative before and after vaccination, showing no earlier SARS-CoV-2 infection. Germline-derived CDR1 and CDR2 are LNHDA and SQIVND (reference sequence). CDR3 length: 14 amino acids. With 8 bases removed from V and 9 bases from J, the gap between germline ends came to 20 bases. This clone was counted only a few times. Its antigen is still unknown. V and J are TRBV19 and TRBJ1-5, with no clear D. Material: CD4+ T cells from PBMCs cultured without peptide, obtained before COVID-19 vaccination. The TCR comes from a human donor who received a COVID-19 vaccine. CDR3 DNA sequence: TGTGCCAGTGGAATCCGGCCCTCAATTCCGCCCCAGCATTTT. Amino acid sequence: CASGIRPSIPPQHF.